The 19 T cell receptor beta chains reported below all come from one sample, sequenced in a study of read filtering for tumor transcriptome and immune sequencing. From approximately 400 ng of RNA, a library with molecular barcoded alpha/delta and beta/gamma adaptors was made. TCRdb called the reads again in MiXCR, with one record for every CDR3 protein. The sample records 35,000 to 40,000 distinct CDR3 sequences, roughly 15% being singletons. Sequencing was performed on a population of CD138-negative cells sorted from bone marrow. The receptors here all came from a donor older than 35 with multiple myeloma.

J is TRBJ1-5 and V is TRBV6-2 or TRBV6-3, with 7 positions matching TRBD1. J was trimmed by 2 bases and V by 10 bases; bases with no gene match: 8. Germline CDR1 reads MNHEY; CDR2 reads SVGEGT. The CDR3 is 14 amino acids. This CDR3 is CANGPGQGNQPQHF. DNA of the CDR3: TGTGCCAACGGGCCTGGACAGGGCAATCAGCCCCAGCATTTT.

This clonotype was detected many times. The chain has TRBV4-3 and TRBJ2-1; the D gene is possibly TRBD1 (6 bases). The length of the CDR3 is 16 residues. From germline, CDR1 is LGHNA and CDR2 YSLEER. V was cut by 2 bases and J by 8 bases, with 19 bases left in between. CDR3 sequence (DNA): TGCGCCAGCAGCCAATATGATCGAACAGGGAATGATGAGCAGTTCTTC. This encodes CASSQYDRTGNDEQFF.

Points on this clonotype: A much more abundant neighbour one base away suggests this may be a read error. The conserved closing phenylalanine or tryptophan is absent in this CDR3, likely reflecting a read error. The chain's CDR3 is CASTRARGLAGGRADTQYL. In nucleotides, the CDR3 is TGTGCCAGCACCCGCGCCCGGGGACTAGCGGGAGGGAGGGCAGATACGCAGTATCTT. The genes are TRBV11-2 and TRBJ2-3, with TRBD2 identical over 16 bases. The germline gives CDR1 SGHAT, CDR2 FQNNGV. The junction had 14 bases not matched to a gene; V was cut back by 7 bases and J by 4 bases. The CDR3 loop spans 19 amino acids.

This clonotype occurred many times. The gene calls are TRBV20-1 and TRBJ2-1; tentatively, D is TRBD2 (6 bases). The CDR3 contains 11 residues. Trimming pared 5 bases from V and 9 bases from J, leaving 11 bases between. CDR1 is DFQATT and CDR2 is SNEGSKA in the germline V gene (reference sequence). This chain's CDR3 is CSAPEGIEQFF. In nucleotides, the CDR3 is TGCAGTGCTCCGGAGGGGATTGAGCAGTTCTTC.

This clonotype was observed many times. The genes are TRBV7-9 and TRBJ2-1; D is unresolved. The CDR3 runs 13 residues. Trimming removed 3 bases at V and 9 bases at J, with 12 bases between. Germline V gene data show CDR1 as SEHNR and CDR2 as FQNEAQ (reference sequence). CDR3 amino acids: CASSFSLDSEQFF. Written as DNA, the CDR3 is TGTGCCAGCAGCTTTAGCCTGGATTCTGAGCAGTTCTTC.

This clonotype is medium-sized. V usage is TRBV12-3 or TRBV12-4 and J usage is TRBJ2-3; 7 bases are a match to TRBD2. This CDR3 contains 13 residues. V lost 3 bases, J lost 4 bases, and 1 base stayed unmatched. CDR3 DNA sequence: TGTGCCAGCAGTTTTACTAGCGCAGATACGCAGTATTTT. Residues: CASSFTSADTQYF.

This clonotype was picked up many times. The chain recombines TRBV5-1 with TRBJ2-1; TRBD2 aligns across 8 bases. Germline assignment: CDR1 SGHRS and CDR2 YFSETQ. The CDR3 is 16 amino acids. V lost 4 bases to trimming and J lost 8 bases; unmatched junction nucleotides: 14. The CDR3 coding sequence is TGCGCCAGCAGCCTCGGACAAGCGGGAGTAGGTGATGAGCAGTTCTTC. Encoded protein: CASSLGQAGVGDEQFF. Drawing the rest from reference TRBV5-1 and TRBJ2-1, the complete variable domain is KAGVTQTPRYLIKTRGQQVTLSCSPISGHRSVSWYQQTPGQGLQFLFEYFSETQRNKGNFPGRFSGRQFSNSRSEMNVSTLELGDSALYLCASSLGQAGVGDEQFFGPGTRLTVL.

This clonotype was detected ten times or more. This sequence joins TRBV3-1 and TRBJ1-5; D unresolved. Germline V gene data show CDR1 as LGHDT and CDR2 as YNNKEL (reference sequence). V lost 0 bases to trimming and J lost 5 bases, with 5 bases between them. The CDR3 length is 13 residues. The CDR3 DNA reads as TGTGCCAGCAGCCAAGATCGAGATCAGCCCCAGCATTTT. Amino acids: CASSQDRDQPQHF.

This clonotype was found a few times. The gene calls are TRBV7-2 and TRBJ1-1; D call uncertain. Trimming took 0 bases from V and 6 from J, leaving 14 bases between them. The CDR3 sequence is 15 residues long. The germline V gene has CDR1 SGHTA and CDR2 FQGNSA. The CDR3, as DNA: TGTGCCAGCAGCTTAGCGGCTTTAGGGAAGGCTGAAGCTTTCTTT. This translates into CASSLAALGKAEAFF.

This clonotype has a count of ten or more. The V and J genes are TRBV5-1 and TRBJ2-3; 7 bases fit TRBD2. V was pared by 0 bases and J by 2 bases, with 6 bases of the junction left unmatched. The length of the CDR3 is 16 residues. Germline loops: CDR1 SGHRS, CDR2 YFSETQ. The CDR3 DNA follows: TGCGCCAGCAGCTTGGGGGCTAGCGGATACACAGATACGCAGTATTTT. It yields the protein CASSLGASGYTDTQYF.

This clonotype was counted many times. The CDR3 loop is CASSRGQGKANYGYTF. The CDR3 region has the DNA TGTGCCAGTAGCCGGGGACAGGGGAAGGCTAACTATGGCTACACCTTC. The chain uses TRBV19 and TRBJ1-2; TRBD1 agrees at 10 bases. Trimming took 6 bases from V and 0 from J; bases not matched to a gene: 7. Germline-derived CDR1 and CDR2 are LNHDA and SQIVND (reference sequence). This CDR3 region has 16 residues.

This clonotype was detected only a few times. The chain employs TRBV29-1 and TRBJ1-3; D remains ambiguous. V was shortened by 4 bases and J by 1 base, with 11 bases between the two germline ends. The CDR3 has 14 residues. Germline CDR1 is SQVTM and CDR2 is ANQGSEA. The CDR3 nucleotides are TGCAGCGTTGTCGACAATGAATCTGGAAACACCATATATTTT. Its protein product is CSVVDNESGNTIYF. The full variable domain, with the rest looked up from reference TRBV29-1 and TRBJ1-3, is SAVISQKPSRDICQRGTSLTIQCQVDSQVTMMFWYRQQPGQSLTLIATANQGSEATYESGFVIDKFPISRPNLTFSTLTVSNMSPEDSSIYLCSVVDNESGNTIYFGEGSWLTVV.

About this clonotype: This may be a read error, as it is one base from a much larger clone. The gene calls are TRBV12-5 and TRBJ2-2; tentative D call: TRBD2 (5 bases). The V end lost 6 bases, the J end lost 1 base, and 12 bases lay between the germline ends. CDR3 length: 15 amino acids. The germline V gene has CDR1 LGHNT and CDR2 FRNRAP. CDR3: CASGLGVLNTGELFF. Written as DNA, the CDR3 is TGTGCTAGTGGCCTCGGGGTACTGAACACCGGGGAGCTGTTTTTT.

This clonotype has at least ten counts. This CDR3 is CASSMGAEGYGYTF. In DNA form, the CDR3 reads TGTGCCAGCAGCATGGGGGCGGAGGGCTATGGCTACACCTTC. The chain uses TRBV2 and TRBJ1-2; perhaps TRBD1 as D (6 bases). The ends were cut back, 6 bases at V and 4 bases at J, with 15 bases in the middle. Germline V gives CDR1 SNHLY, CDR2 FYNNEI. The CDR3 sequence is 14 residues long.

This clonotype was recorded a few times. A far larger clone is a single base away, which makes a read error likely. Without the conserved terminal phenylalanine or tryptophan, this CDR3 likely stems from a read error. The V call is TRBV6-2 or TRBV6-3, the J call TRBJ2-7; a possible D gene is TRBD2 (5 bases). CDR1 and CDR2 (germline): MNHEY, SVGEGT. This CDR3 has 11 residues. The V end lost 6 bases, the J end lost 7 bases, and 10 bases lay between the germline ends. The DNA for the CDR3 is TGTGCCAGCAGCCACGGGAAGGAGCAGTACTCC. Its translation is CASSHGKEQYS.

This clonotype was found many times. The chain combines TRBV27 with TRBJ2-1, with 7 nucleotides matching TRBD1. This CDR3 has 15 amino acids. Germline CDR1 reads MNHEY; CDR2 reads SMNVEV (reference sequence). The J segment lost 6 bases and the V segment lost 5 bases, leaving 10 bases of the junction unmatched. The CDR3 sequence: CASSITGVPSNEQFF. The CDR3 DNA is TGTGCCAGCAGTATTACAGGGGTACCGTCCAATGAGCAGTTCTTC.

Regarding this clonotype: This may be a read error, as it is one base from a much larger clone. The chain is built from TRBV7-8 and TRBJ1-5; no clear D gene. Per germline, CDR1 SGHVS and CDR2 FQNEAQ. The CDR3 consists of 13 residues. The CDR3 DNA reads TGTGCCAGCAGTTACGCGAGGGCCCAGCCCCAGAATTTT. It is translated as CASSYARAQPQNF.

This clonotype was seen repeatedly, ten times or more. The rearrangement uses TRBV12-3 or TRBV12-4 and TRBJ2-7; possibly TRBD1 for D (5 bases). The V and J ends lost 3 bases and 5 bases respectively, with 8 bases between them. The CDR3 covers 12 residues. The CDR3 coding sequence is TGTGCCAGCAGTTTTTCAGGGAACGAGCAGTACTTC. It yields the protein CASSFSGNEQYF.

The chain has TRBV29-1 and TRBJ2-7; D is unclear. The V gene's germline CDR1 is SQVTM and CDR2 ANQGSEA. Trimming shortened V by 4 bases and J by 4 bases, and 8 bases separated the two germline ends. The CDR3 is 11 residues long. CDR3: CSVGEHYEQYF. CDR3 sequence (DNA): TGCAGCGTTGGGGAACATTACGAGCAGTACTTC.